This TCR beta chain was documented in a study of blood T cells in healthy people across ages. This clonotype came up many times. PCR was performed a second time for about 7 to 11 cycles using a sample-barcoded 5' primer and a J-beta primer mix. In TCRdb, the 5' RACE reads were re-called with MiXCR into one record per CDR3 protein. This repertoire shows 1 million to 1.2 million distinct CDR3 sequences, around two fifths found once; its top ten account for 13%. The CDR3 extends over 15 amino acids. Germline values: CDR1 SQVTM, CDR2 ANQGSEA. V was trimmed by 0 bases and J by 2 bases, leaving 12 bases between them.

This clonotype was obtained from a man younger than 35 in good health. The rearrangement links TRBV29-1 to TRBJ2-3; D uncertain. Sequenced: blood. The CDR3 DNA sequence: TGCAGCGTTGAAGATCGGCGGAAACCCACAGATACGCAGTATTTT. Encoded protein: CSVEDRRKPTDTQYF.